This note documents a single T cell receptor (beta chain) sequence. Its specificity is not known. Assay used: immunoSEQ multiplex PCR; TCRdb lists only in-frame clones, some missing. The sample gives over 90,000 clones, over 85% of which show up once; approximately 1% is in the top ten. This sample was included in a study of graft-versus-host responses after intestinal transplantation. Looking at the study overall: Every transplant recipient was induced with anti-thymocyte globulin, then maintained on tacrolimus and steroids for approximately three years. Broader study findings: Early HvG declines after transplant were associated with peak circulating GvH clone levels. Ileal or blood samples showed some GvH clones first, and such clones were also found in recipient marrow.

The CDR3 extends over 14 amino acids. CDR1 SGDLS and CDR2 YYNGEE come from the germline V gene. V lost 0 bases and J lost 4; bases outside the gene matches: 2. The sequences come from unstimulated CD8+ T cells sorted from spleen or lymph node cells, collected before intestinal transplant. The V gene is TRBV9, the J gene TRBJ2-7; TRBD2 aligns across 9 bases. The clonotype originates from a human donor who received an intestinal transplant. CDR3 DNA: TGTGCCAGCAGCGTAGCTAGCGGGGATTACGAGCAGTACTTC. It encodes CASSVASGDYEQYF.